This TCR beta chain was documented in a study of spatial heterogeneity in lung cancer. Study summary: There were 72 donors, all of them untreated patients with early-stage non-small cell lung cancer.

As to time point: blood at routine non-recurrence follow-up after resection. Tumor, nontumor lung or frozen PBMC supplied whole RNA, sequenced without sorting. MiXCR, applied by TCRdb to the 5' RACE reads, yields one record per CDR3 protein. The sample gives some 110,000 distinct CDR3 sequences, over 9% of which show up once; approximately 16% is in the top ten. Germline V CDR1 and CDR2: WNHNN, SYGVQD (reference sequence). The V gene lost 8 bases and the J gene lost 9 bases, with 13 bases spanning the gap. The CDR3 is 11 residues long. This clonotype was found a few times. The TCR originated in a male donor with early-stage non-small cell lung cancer. This specimen consisted of PBMCs, obtained at follow-up. The J gene is TRBJ1-2, the V gene TRBV10-1, with D maybe TRBD1 (5 bases). The CDR3 sequence is CASSDGTSYTF. Written as DNA, the CDR3 is TGCGCCAGCTCAGACGGGACGAGCTACACCTTC.